These 2 T cell receptor beta chains share one sample of origin, sequenced in a study of T cell repertoires in cytomegalovirus infection (dated 2019 in TCRdb). What the treatment or condition label conveys for this sample: in vitro stimulation with specific CMV peptide epitopes to enrich CMV-specific T cells. These receptors are not linked to any known antigen. The sequencer was an Illumina HiSeq 1500. TCRdb reprocessing: public reads trimmed at Q25 with fastp, clones called with MiXCR, in-frame beta chains kept. Here each entry gathers all rows of one CDR3 protein and keeps the most common genes and DNA. Across this sample there are hundreds of thousands of distinct CDR3 sequences, with around a third seen only once. About an eighth of the sample goes to the ten largest clones. The sequences come from cultured CD8+ T cells from PBMCs, collected from culture after CMV antigen stimulation. The receptors come from a human donor in good health (CMV status not recorded). Some clones in this sample may be carry-over from other donors' samples.

This clonotype was picked up a small number of times. V gene TRBV20-1 combines with J gene TRBJ1-2; 10 bases are shared with TRBD1. Germline values: CDR1 DFQATT, CDR2 SNEGSKA (reference sequence). The length of the CDR3 is 17 residues. V shed 3 bases and J 0 bases; nucleotides not matched to a gene: 10. Here the CDR3 reads CSASPDRGPRSNYGYTF. The DNA of the CDR3 is TGCAGTGCTAGCCCAGACAGGGGGCCGCGATCTAACTATGGCTACACCTTC.

The V gene is TRBV7-6, the J gene TRBJ1-1; a weak D match, TRBD1 (5 bases). Germline lookup yields CDR1 SGHVS and CDR2 FNYEAQ. There are 12 residues in the CDR3. CDR3 protein: CASVGAGAEAFF. The CDR3 DNA reads TGTGCTAGCGTTGGGGCGGGGGCTGAAGCTTTCTTT.